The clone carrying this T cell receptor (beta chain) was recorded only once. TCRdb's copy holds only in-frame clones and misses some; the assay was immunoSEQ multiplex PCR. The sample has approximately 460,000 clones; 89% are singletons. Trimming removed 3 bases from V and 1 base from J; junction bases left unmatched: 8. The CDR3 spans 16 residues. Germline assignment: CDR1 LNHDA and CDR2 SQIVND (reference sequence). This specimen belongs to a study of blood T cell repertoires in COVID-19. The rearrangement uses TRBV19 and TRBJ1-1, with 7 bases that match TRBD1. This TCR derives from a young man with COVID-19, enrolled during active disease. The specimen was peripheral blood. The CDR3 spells CASSILAGGGNTEAFF. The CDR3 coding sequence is TGTGCCAGTAGTATCCTCGCAGGGGGAGGGAACACTGAAGCTTTCTTT.